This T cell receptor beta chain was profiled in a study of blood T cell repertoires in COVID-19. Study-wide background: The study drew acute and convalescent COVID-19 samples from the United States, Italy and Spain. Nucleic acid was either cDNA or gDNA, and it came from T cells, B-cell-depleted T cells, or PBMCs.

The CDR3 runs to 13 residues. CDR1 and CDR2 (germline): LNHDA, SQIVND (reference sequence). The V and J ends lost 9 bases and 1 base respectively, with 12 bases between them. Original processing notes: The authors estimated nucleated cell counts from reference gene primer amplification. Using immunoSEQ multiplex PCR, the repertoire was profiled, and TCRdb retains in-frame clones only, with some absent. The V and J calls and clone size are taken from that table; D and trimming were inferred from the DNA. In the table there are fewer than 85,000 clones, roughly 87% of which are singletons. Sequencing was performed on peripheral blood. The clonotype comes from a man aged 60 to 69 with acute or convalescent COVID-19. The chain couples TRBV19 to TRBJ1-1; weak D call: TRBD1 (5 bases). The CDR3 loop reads CASITRENTEAFF. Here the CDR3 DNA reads TGTGCCAGCATAACCAGGGAGAACACTGAAGCTTTCTTT.